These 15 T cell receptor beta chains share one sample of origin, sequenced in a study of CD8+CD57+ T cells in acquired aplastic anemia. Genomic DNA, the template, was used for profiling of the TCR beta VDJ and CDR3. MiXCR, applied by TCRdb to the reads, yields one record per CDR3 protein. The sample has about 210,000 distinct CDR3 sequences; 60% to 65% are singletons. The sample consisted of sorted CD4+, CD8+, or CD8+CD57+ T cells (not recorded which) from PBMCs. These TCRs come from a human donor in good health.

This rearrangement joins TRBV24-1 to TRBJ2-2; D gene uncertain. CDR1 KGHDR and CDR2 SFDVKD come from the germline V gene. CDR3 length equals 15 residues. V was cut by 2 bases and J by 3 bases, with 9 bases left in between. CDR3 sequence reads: CATSDYPTHTGELFF. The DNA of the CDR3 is TGTGCCACCAGTGATTATCCGACGCACACCGGGGAGCTGTTTTTT.

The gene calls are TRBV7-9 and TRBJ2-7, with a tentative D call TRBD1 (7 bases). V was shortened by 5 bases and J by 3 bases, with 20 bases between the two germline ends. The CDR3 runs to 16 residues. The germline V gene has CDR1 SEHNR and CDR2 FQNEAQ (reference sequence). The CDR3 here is CASSQDRGTAGYEQYF. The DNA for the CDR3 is TGTGCCAGCAGCCAAGATCGGGGGACAGCGGGCTACGAGCAGTACTTC.

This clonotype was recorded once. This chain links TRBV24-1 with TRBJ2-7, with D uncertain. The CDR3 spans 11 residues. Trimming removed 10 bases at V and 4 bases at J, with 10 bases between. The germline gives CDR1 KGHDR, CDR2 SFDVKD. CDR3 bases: TGTGCCACGTCTACCGGATACGAGCAGTACTTC. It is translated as CATSTGYEQYF.

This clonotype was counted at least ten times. CDR3 coding DNA: TGCGCCAGCAGCCAAGTAGAAGGGACTGAAGCTTTCTTT. Its translation is CASSQVEGTEAFF. J is TRBJ1-1 and V is TRBV4-1; no reliable D call. CDR3 size: 13 residues. Germline CDR1 MGHRA, CDR2 YSYEKL. Between the trimmed V and J ends, which lost 1 base and 5 bases, there was a span of 8 bases.

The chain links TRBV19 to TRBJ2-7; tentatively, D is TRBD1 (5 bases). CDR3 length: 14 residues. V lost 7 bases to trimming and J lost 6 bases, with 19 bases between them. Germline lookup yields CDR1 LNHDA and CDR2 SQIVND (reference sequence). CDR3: CASNRGQDLREQYF. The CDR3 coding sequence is TGTGCCAGTAATAGGGGCCAGGACCTACGCGAGCAGTACTTC.

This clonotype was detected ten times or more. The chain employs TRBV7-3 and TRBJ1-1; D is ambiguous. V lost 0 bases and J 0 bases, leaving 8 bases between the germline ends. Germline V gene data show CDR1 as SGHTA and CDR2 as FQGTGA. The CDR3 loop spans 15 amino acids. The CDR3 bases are TGTGCCAGCAGCTTAACGGGCCCCCTGAACACTGAAGCTTTCTTT. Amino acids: CASSLTGPLNTEAFF.

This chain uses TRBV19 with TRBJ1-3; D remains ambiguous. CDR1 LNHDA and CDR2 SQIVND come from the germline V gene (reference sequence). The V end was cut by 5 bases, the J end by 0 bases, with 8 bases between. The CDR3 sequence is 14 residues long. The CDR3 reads CASSFGLSGNTIYF. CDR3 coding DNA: TGTGCCAGTAGTTTTGGGCTCTCTGGAAACACCATATATTTT. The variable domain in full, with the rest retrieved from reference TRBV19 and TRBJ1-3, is DGGITQSPKYLFRKEGQNVTLSCEQNLNHDAMYWYRQDPGQGLRLIYYSQIVNDFQKGDIAEGYSVSREKKESFPLTVTSAQKNPTAFYLCASSFGLSGNTIYFGEGSWLTVV.

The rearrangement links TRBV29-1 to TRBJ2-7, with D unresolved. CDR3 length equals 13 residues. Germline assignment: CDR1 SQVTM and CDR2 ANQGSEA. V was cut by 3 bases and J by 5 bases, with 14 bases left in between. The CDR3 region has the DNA TGCAGCGTTGAGCCTGGGTTGGGTGACGAGCAGTACTTC. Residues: CSVEPGLGDEQYF.

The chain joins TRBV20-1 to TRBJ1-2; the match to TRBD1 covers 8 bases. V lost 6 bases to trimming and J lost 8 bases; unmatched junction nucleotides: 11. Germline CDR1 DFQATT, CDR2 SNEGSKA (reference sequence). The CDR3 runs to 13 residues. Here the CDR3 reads CSATTGASRGYTF. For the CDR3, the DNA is TGCAGTGCGACGACAGGGGCCTCGCGGGGCTACACCTTC.

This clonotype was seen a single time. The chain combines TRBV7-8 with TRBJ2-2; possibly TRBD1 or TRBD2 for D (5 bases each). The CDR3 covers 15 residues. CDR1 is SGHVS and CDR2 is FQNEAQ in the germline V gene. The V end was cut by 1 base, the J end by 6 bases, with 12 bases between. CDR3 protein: CASSLGGLKAGELFF. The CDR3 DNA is TGTGCCAGCAGCTTAGGGGGGTTAAAGGCCGGGGAGCTGTTTTTT.

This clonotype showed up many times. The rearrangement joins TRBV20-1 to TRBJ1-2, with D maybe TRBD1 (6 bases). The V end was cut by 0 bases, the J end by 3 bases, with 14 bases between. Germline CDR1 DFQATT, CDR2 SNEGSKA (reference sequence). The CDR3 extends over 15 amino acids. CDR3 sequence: CSARDDGTWDYGYTF. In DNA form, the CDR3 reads TGCAGTGCTAGAGATGACGGGACATGGGACTATGGCTACACCTTC.

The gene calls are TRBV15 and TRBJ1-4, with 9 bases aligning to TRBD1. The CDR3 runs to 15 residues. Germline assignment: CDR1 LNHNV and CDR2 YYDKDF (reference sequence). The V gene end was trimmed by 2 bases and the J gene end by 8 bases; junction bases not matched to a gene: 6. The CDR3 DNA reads TGTGCCACCAGCAGAAAGGACAGGGGCACGGAAAAACTGTTTTTT. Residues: CATSRKDRGTEKLFF.

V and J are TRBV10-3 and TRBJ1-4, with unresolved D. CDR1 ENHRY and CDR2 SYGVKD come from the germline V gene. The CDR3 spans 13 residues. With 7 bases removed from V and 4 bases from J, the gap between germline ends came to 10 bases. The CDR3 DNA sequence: TGTGCCATCACCCGGCAGCTTAATGAAAAACTGTTTTTT. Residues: CAITRQLNEKLFF.

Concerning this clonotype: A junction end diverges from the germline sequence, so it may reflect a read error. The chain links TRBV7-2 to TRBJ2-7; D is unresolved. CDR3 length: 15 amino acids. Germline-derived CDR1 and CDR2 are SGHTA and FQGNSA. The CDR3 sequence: CASSQVTARTYEQYF. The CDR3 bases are TGCGCCAGCAGCCAAGTTACAGCCCGTACCTACGAGCAGTACTTC.

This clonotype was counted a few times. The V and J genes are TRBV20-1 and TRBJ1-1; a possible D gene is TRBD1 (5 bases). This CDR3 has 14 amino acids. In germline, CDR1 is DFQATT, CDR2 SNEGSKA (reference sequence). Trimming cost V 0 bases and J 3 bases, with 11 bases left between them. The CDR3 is CSARESTADTEAFF. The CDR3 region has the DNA TGCAGTGCTAGAGAATCGACAGCAGACACTGAAGCTTTCTTT.